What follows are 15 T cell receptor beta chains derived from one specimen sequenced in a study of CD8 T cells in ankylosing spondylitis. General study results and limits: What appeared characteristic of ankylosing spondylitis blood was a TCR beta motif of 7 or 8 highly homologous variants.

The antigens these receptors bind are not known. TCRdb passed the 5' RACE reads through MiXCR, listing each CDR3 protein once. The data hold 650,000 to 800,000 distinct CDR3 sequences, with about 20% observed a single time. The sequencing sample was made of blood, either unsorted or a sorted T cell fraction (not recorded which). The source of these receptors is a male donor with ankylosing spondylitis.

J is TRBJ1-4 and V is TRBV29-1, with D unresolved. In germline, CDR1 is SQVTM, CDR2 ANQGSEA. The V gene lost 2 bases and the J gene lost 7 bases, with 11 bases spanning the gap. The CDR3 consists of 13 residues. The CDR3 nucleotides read TGCAGCGTTGAATCGGAGTGGGGTGAAAAACTGTTTTTT. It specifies CSVESEWGEKLFF. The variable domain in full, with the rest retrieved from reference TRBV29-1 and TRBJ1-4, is SAVISQKPSRDICQRGTSLTIQCQVDSQVTMMFWYRQQPGQSLTLIATANQGSEATYESGFVIDKFPISRPNLTFSTLTVSNMSPEDSSIYLCSVESEWGEKLFFGSGTQLSVL.

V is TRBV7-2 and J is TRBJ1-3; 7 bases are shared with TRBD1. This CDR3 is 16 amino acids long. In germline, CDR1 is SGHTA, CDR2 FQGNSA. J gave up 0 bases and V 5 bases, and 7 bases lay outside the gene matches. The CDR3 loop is CASSQYRGGSGNTIYF. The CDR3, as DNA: TGTGCCAGCAGCCAATACAGGGGAGGCTCTGGAAACACCATATATTTT.

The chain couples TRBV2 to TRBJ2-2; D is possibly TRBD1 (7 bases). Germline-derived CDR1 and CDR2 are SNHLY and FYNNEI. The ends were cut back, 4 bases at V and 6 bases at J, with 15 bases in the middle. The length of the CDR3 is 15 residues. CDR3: CASSAQGGRPGELFF. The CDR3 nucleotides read TGTGCCAGCAGTGCTCAGGGGGGTAGACCCGGGGAGCTGTTTTTT.

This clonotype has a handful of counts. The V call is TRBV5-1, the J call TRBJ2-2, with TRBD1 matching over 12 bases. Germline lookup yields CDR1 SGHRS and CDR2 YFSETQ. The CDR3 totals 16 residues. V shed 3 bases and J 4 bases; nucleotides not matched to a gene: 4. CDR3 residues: CASSSSGQGATGELFF. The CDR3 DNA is TGCGCCAGCAGCTCCTCGGGACAGGGGGCCACCGGGGAGCTGTTTTTT.

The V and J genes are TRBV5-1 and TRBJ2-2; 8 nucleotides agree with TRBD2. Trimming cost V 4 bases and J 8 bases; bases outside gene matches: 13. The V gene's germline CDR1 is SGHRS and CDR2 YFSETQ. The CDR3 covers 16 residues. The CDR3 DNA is TGCGCCAGCAGCCAGACCATAGCGGGGAATGCGGGGGAGCTGTTTTTT. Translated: CASSQTIAGNAGELFF.

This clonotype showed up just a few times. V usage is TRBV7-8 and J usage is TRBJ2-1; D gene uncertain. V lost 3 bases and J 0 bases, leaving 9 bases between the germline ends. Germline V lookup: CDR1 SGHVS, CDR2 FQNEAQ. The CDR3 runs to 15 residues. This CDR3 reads CASSFSTISYNEQFF. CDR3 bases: TGTGCCAGCAGCTTCTCTACAATCTCCTACAATGAGCAGTTCTTC.

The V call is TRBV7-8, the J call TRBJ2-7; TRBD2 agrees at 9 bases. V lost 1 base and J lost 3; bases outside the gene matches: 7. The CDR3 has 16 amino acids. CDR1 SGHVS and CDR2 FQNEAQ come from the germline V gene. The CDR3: CASSLVSAGGSYEQYF. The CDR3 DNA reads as TGTGCCAGCAGCTTAGTAAGTGCGGGAGGGAGCTACGAGCAGTACTTC. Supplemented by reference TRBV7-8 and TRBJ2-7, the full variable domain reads GAGVSQSPRYKVAKRGQDVALRCDPISGHVSLFWYQQALGQGPEFLTYFQNEAQLDKSGLPSDRFFAERPEGSVSTLKIQRTQQEDSAVYLCASSLVSAGGSYEQYFGPGTRLTVT.

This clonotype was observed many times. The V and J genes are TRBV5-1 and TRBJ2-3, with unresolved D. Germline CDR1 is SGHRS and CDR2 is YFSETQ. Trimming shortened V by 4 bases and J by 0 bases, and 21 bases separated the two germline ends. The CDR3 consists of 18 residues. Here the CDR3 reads CASSPGRFSSTSTDTQYF. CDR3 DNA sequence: TGCGCCAGCAGCCCCGGCAGGTTCTCCTCTACTAGCACAGATACGCAGTATTTT.

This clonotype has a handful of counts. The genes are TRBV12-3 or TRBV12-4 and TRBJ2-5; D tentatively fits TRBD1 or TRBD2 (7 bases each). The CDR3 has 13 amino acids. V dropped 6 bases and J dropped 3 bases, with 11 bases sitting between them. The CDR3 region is CASRAGGEETQYF. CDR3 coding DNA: TGTGCCAGCAGGGCAGGGGGGGAAGAGACCCAGTACTTC.

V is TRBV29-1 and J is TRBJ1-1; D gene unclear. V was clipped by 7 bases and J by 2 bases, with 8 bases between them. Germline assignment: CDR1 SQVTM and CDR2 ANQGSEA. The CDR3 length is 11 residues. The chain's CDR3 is CSGRINTEAFF. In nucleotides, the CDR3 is TGCAGCGGACGGATCAACACTGAAGCTTTCTTT.

In DNA form, the CDR3 reads TGTGCCAGCAGTCGGGACACCCGTAGCAATCAGCCCCAGCATTTT. It codes for CASSRDTRSNQPQHF. The chain combines TRBV2 with TRBJ1-5; tentative D call: TRBD1 (6 bases). The germline CDR1 and CDR2 sequences are SNHLY and FYNNEI. With 5 bases removed from V and 0 bases from J, the gap between germline ends came to 11 bases. This CDR3 has 15 amino acids.

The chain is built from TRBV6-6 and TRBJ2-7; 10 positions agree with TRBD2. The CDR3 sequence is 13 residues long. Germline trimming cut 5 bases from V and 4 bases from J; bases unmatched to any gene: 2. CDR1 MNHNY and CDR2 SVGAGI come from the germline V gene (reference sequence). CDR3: CASSATSGYEQYF. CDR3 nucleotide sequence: TGTGCCAGCAGTGCGACTAGCGGGTACGAGCAGTACTTC.

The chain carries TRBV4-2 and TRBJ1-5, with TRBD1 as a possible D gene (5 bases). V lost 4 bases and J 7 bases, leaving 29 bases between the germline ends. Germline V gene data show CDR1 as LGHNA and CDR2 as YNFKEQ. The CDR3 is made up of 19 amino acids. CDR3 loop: CASSPTGSGGLKRGQPQHF. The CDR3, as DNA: TGTGCCAGCAGCCCGACCGGGTCCGGGGGTCTCAAAAGGGGACAGCCCCAGCATTTT.

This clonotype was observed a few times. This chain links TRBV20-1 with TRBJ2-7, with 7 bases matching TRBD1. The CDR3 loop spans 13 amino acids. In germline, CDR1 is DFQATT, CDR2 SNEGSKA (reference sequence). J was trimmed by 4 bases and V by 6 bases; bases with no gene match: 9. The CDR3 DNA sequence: TGCAGTGCGAGCTGGGACAGACTTTACGAGCAGTACTTC. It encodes CSASWDRLYEQYF.

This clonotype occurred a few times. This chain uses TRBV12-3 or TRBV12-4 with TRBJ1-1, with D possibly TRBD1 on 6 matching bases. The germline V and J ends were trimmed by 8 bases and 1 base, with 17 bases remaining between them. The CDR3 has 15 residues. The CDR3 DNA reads TGTGCCAGCTCTTGGGCGGGACAAAAGAACACTGAAGCTTTCTTT. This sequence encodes CASSWAGQKNTEAFF.